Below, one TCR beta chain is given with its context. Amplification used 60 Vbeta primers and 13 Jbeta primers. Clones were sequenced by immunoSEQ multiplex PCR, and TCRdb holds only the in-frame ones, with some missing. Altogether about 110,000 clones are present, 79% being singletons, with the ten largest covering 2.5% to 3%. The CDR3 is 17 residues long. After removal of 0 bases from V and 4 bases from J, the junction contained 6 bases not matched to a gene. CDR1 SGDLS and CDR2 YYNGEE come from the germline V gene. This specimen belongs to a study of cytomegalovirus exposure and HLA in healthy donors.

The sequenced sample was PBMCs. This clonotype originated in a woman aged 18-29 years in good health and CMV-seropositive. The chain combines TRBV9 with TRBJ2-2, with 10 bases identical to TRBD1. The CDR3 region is CASSVGGTGAITGELFF. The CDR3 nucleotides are TGTGCCAGCAGCGTAGGGGGGACAGGGGCCATCACCGGGGAGCTGTTTTTT.